Presented here are 20 T cell receptor beta chains from one specimen sequenced in a study of Ad26.COV2.S vaccination and SARS-CoV-2 variants. The sample's treatment: about 20 received Ad26.COV2.S at low or high dose, single or two shots; 5 received placebo; per-sample allocation not given. After the first vaccine or placebo injection, samples were drawn on day 63. Measured with immunoSEQ multiplex PCR; TCRdb has only the in-frame clones, and not every one. The sample lists about 350,000 clones; less than 90% were seen once. The sample in question was peripheral blood, obtained in a trial of Ad26.COV2.S vaccine versus placebo. All receptors derive from a person aged 18-60 years who received the Ad26.COV2.S COVID-19 vaccine or a placebo.

The genes are TRBV2 and TRBJ2-7, with 10 bases fitting TRBD2. Germline V gene sequence: CDR1 SNHLY, CDR2 FYNNEI. Germline trimming cut 3 bases from V and 1 base from J; bases unmatched to any gene: 3. The CDR3 length is 15 residues. The CDR3 DNA reads as TGTGCCAGCAGTGAGGGACTAGCGCCATCCTACGAGCAGTACTTC. As protein: CASSEGLAPSYEQYF.

The chain employs TRBV19 and TRBJ2-2, with 13 bases fitting TRBD2. CDR3 size: 19 residues. Germline assignment: CDR1 LNHDA and CDR2 SQIVND (reference sequence). V dropped 6 bases and J dropped 0; count of bases not matched to a gene: 10. This CDR3 reads CASSTRLAGGGPNTGELFF. The CDR3 coding sequence is TGTGCCAGTAGCACCCGACTAGCGGGGGGCGGCCCGAACACCGGGGAGCTGTTTTTT.

This chain joins TRBV19 and TRBJ1-5; D gene unclear. Looked up from germline, CDR1 is LNHDA and CDR2 is SQIVND (reference sequence). Trimming removed 6 bases from V and 2 bases from J, with 8 bases in between. This CDR3 comprises 13 residues. The CDR3: CASSPGGNQPQHF. For the CDR3, the DNA is TGTGCCAGTAGCCCCGGAGGCAATCAGCCCCAGCATTTT.

This chain links TRBV4-3 with TRBJ2-7; D gene uncertain. Deletions cut 0 bases from V and 0 bases from J, with 12 bases between. The CDR3 spans 16 residues. Looked up from germline, CDR1 is LGHNA and CDR2 is YSLEER. This chain's CDR3 is CASSQEWIESSYEQYF. Written as DNA, the CDR3 is TGCGCCAGCAGCCAAGAGTGGATTGAGAGCTCCTACGAGCAGTACTTC.

This clone appeared once. The V call is TRBV18, the J call TRBJ1-3, with unresolved D. CDR3 length equals 13 residues. Germline V lookup: CDR1 KGHSH, CDR2 LQKENI. V lost 0 bases and J 9 bases, leaving 9 bases between the germline ends. The DNA for the CDR3 is TGTGCCAGCTCACCACCGCCGGGCAGCACCATATATTTT. Protein product: CASSPPPGSTIYF. Based on the CDR3 plus reference TRBV18 and TRBJ1-3, the full variable domain is NAGVMQNPRHLVRRRGQEARLRCSPMKGHSHVYWYRQLPEEGLKFMVYLQKENIIDESGMPKERFSAEFPKEGPSILRIQQVVRGDSAAYFCASSPPPGSTIYFGEGSWLTVV.

As to this clone: The same CDR3 also results from other DNA sequences found in this sample. The chain couples TRBV30 to TRBJ1-5, with D hard to call. The CDR3 contains 13 residues. The V gene's germline CDR1 is GTSNPN and CDR2 SVGIG (reference sequence). V gave up 0 bases and J gave up 4 bases, with 7 bases separating them. The CDR3 loop reads CAWSVIGNQPQHF. CDR3 DNA sequence: TGTGCCTGGAGTGTGATCGGAAATCAGCCCCAGCATTTT.

CDR3 loop: CASSTVGRGSIPSTGELFF. The CDR3 bases are TGCGCCAGCAGCACCGTAGGAAGGGGTTCCATCCCTAGCACCGGGGAGCTGTTTTTT. This chain links TRBV5-1 with TRBJ2-2; D is possibly TRBD1 (5 bases). This CDR3 region has 19 residues. The V gene lost 4 bases and the J gene lost 4 bases, with 26 bases spanning the gap. CDR1 is SGHRS, CDR2 YFSETQ, per germline.

The chain couples TRBV4-1 to TRBJ2-7; no definite D call. The CDR3 is 13 residues long. Germline assignment: CDR1 MGHRA and CDR2 YSYEKL. Trimming took off 0 bases at V and 3 bases at J, with 6 bases between the two ends. The CDR3 is CASSQDHRYEQYF. The DNA for the CDR3 is TGCGCCAGCAGCCAAGATCACCGCTACGAGCAGTACTTC.

J is TRBJ1-3 and V is TRBV27; D is possibly TRBD1 (5 bases). V shed 1 base and J shed 2 bases, with 6 bases lying between them. The germline CDR1 and CDR2 sequences are MNHEY and SMNVEV (reference sequence). The CDR3 is 14 residues long. DNA for the CDR3: TGTGCCAGCAGTTTATTGGGGCCTGGAAACACCATATATTTT. It yields the protein CASSLLGPGNTIYF.

The V gene is TRBV18, the J gene TRBJ2-1; either TRBD1 or TRBD2 may supply D (5 bases each). The CDR3 has 15 amino acids. Germline CDR1 reads KGHSH; CDR2 reads LQKENI. The V end was cut by 4 bases, the J end by 0 bases, with 10 bases between. CDR3 region: CASSQGRNSYNEQFF. CDR3 nucleotides: TGTGCCAGCTCACAGGGACGGAACTCCTACAATGAGCAGTTCTTC.

This chain joins TRBV7-9 and TRBJ2-5, with D hard to call. Germline CDR1 SEHNR, CDR2 FQNEAQ (reference sequence). This CDR3 contains 15 residues. The V gene lost 1 base and the J gene lost 5 bases, with 14 bases spanning the gap. The CDR3 reads CASSLVTGWVETQYF. CDR3 DNA: TGTGCCAGCAGCTTAGTGACCGGCTGGGTGGAGACCCAGTACTTC. The entire variable domain, with the rest obtained from reference TRBV7-9 and TRBJ2-5, is as follows: DTGVSQNPRHKITKRGQNVTFRCDPISEHNRLYWYRQTLGQGPEFLTYFQNEAQLEKSRLLSDRFSAERPKGSFSTLEIQRTEQGDSAMYLCASSLVTGWVETQYFGPGTRLLVL.

This chain links TRBV11-2 with TRBJ1-5; D is perhaps TRBD1 (5 bases). This CDR3 contains 16 residues. Germline CDR1 SGHAT, CDR2 FQNNGV. Deletions cut 2 bases from V and 4 bases from J, with 15 bases between. This CDR3 is CASSLSGAGANQPQHF. In DNA, the CDR3 is TGTGCCAGCAGCTTATCTGGGGCAGGAGCAAATCAGCCCCAGCATTTT.

The chain has TRBV19 and TRBJ1-4, with no clear D. The germline V gene encodes CDR1 LNHDA and CDR2 SQIVND (reference sequence). CDR3 length: 13 amino acids. Trimming removed 4 bases from V and 8 bases from J, with 11 bases in between. Written as DNA, the CDR3 is TGTGCCAGTAGTAGCAGGACTGGGGAAAAACTGTTTTTT. Translating it yields CASSSRTGEKLFF.

The chain is built from TRBV30 and TRBJ1-6; D gene unclear. V was shortened by 5 bases and J by 0 bases, with 14 bases between the two germline ends. The germline CDR1 and CDR2 sequences are GTSNPN and SVGIG (reference sequence). The CDR3 extends over 16 amino acids. CDR3 DNA sequence: TGTGCCTGGGAGACTGAGCCCAGCTCCTATAATTCACCCCTCCACTTT. This gives the protein CAWETEPSSYNSPLHF.

The J gene is TRBJ2-1, the V gene TRBV6-4; the match to TRBD1 covers 11 bases. The CDR3 extends over 11 amino acids. Germline CDR1 reads MRHNA; CDR2 reads SNTAGT. The CDR3: CGGTGGNEQFF. The CDR3 DNA sequence: TGTGGCGGGACAGGGGGGAATGAGCAGTTCTTC.

The chain combines TRBV20-1 with TRBJ2-3; 12 nucleotides line up with TRBD2. The CDR3 covers 17 residues. J gave up 7 bases and V 3 bases, and 14 bases lay outside the gene matches. The germline V gene encodes CDR1 DFQATT and CDR2 SNEGSKA (reference sequence). CDR3 protein: CSASDLAGGVGQHTQYF. As DNA, the CDR3 is TGCAGTGCTAGTGATCTAGCGGGAGGGGTGGGTCAGCATACGCAGTATTTT.

This chain uses TRBV19 with TRBJ1-2; D gene uncertain. V was pared by 5 bases and J by 1 base, with 5 bases between. Germline CDR1 and CDR2: LNHDA and SQIVND (reference sequence). The CDR3 is made up of 12 amino acids. The CDR3 loop is CASSDINYGYTF. DNA of the CDR3: TGTGCCAGTAGTGATATTAACTATGGCTACACCTTC.

The gene calls are TRBV24-1 and TRBJ1-1; weak D call: TRBD1 (5 bases). The CDR3 totals 14 residues. Germline assignment: CDR1 KGHDR and CDR2 SFDVKD. V shed 0 bases and J shed 13 bases, with 17 bases lying between them. DNA for the CDR3: TGTGCCACCAGTGATTTGGGTATGGGACTGAAGCTTTTCTTT. Protein product: CATSDLGMGLKLFF.

The chain carries TRBV20-1 and TRBJ2-5; D not resolved. The V end was cut by 3 bases, the J end by 7 bases, with 18 bases between. The V gene's germline CDR1 is DFQATT and CDR2 SNEGSKA (reference sequence). CDR3 length equals 14 residues. Here the CDR3 reads CSASDLTAGSTQYF. DNA for the CDR3: TGCAGTGCTAGTGACTTGACTGCCGGATCGACCCAGTACTTC.

The chain recombines TRBV21-1 with TRBJ2-7; the D call TRBD1 from the table was never checked on the DNA. TRBV21-1 is a known pseudogene. This CDR3 contains 14 residues. Here the CDR3 reads CASSAGTGDYEQYF. DNA of the CDR3: TGTGCCAGCAGCGCCGGGACAGGGGACTACGAGCAGTACTTC.